This entry is about one T cell receptor (beta chain). These data belong to a study of blood T cell repertoires in COVID-19. As for the study in general: The United States, Italy and Spain provided the acute and convalescent COVID-19 samples. The analysed material was cDNA or gDNA that came from T cells, B-cell-depleted T cells, or PBMCs.

Methods used by the authors: Nucleated cell number was recorded as an estimate derived from reference gene primer amplification. Sequenced by immunoSEQ multiplex PCR; TCRdb stores in-frame clones only, minus some. V and J calls and clone size are as listed in that table; D and trimming were resolved from the DNA. The sample yields some 25,000 clones, roughly 92% seen once. V lost 5 bases and J 4 bases, leaving 11 bases between the germline ends. Germline lookup yields CDR1 SEHNR and CDR2 FQNEAQ (reference sequence). The CDR3 contains 13 residues. Sequencing was performed on peripheral blood. The chain is built from TRBV7-9 and TRBJ1-2; possible D gene TRBD1, 5 bases. The TCR comes from a woman between 45 and 60 years old with active COVID-19. This chain's CDR3 is CASSQTGGYGYTF. CDR3 nucleotides: TGTGCCAGCAGCCAGACGGGGGGCTATGGCTACACCTTC.